This T cell receptor beta chain came from a study of cytomegalovirus exposure and HLA in healthy donors. Notes on the study in general: Specificity for CMV antigens was confirmed in vitro for three of the CMV-associated chains. An analysis that was carried out later associated 15,000 to 20,000 TCR beta sequences with HLA alleles at 0.05 false discovery rate. Accurate predictions that matched the HLA-A and HLA-B alleles of most subjects were reportedly made from TCR beta sequences. The authors excluded some V segments, including TRBV6-2 and TRBV6-3, as indistinguishable.

In the PCR, 60 Vbeta and 13 Jbeta primers were used. The assay was immunoSEQ multiplex PCR, and TCRdb's table has in-frame clones only and misses some. The sample records about 160,000 clones, roughly 80% being singletons. The V gene's germline CDR1 is MNHNY and CDR2 SVGAGI (reference sequence). The CDR3 extends over 13 amino acids. V was clipped by 7 bases and J by 2 bases; unmatched bases: 3. About this clone: Its specificity is unknown.

This TCR was recovered from a woman in her twenties or thirties in good health and CMV-seronegative. Sequencing input: PBMCs. V usage is TRBV6-6 and J usage is TRBJ2-7; 9 bases are shared with TRBD1. CDR3 in DNA: TGTGCCAGCACCGGGACAGGGACCTACGAGCAGTACTTC. Translated, it gives CASTGTGTYEQYF.